This entry is about one TCR beta chain. Produced via immunoSEQ multiplex PCR; TCRdb's table is partial and in-frame only. In the table there are around 400,000 clones, around nine tenths of which are singletons. The CDR3 length is 16 residues. Per the germline V gene, CDR1 is MNHEY and CDR2 is SMNVEV (reference sequence). V was pared by 2 bases and J by 11 bases, with 14 bases of the junction left unmatched. The record originates from a study of blood T cell repertoires in COVID-19. Study-level information: Italy, Spain and the United States were the sources of the convalescent and acute COVID-19 samples.

Those enrolled, adults aged roughly 18 to 89 years, came from about two dozen US areas. The study assigned cohorts using participant-reported clinical history. The chain employs TRBV27 and TRBJ2-3; 9 bases map to TRBD2. The sample taken for sequencing was PBMCs or T cells enriched from blood (not recorded which). The clonotype originates from a woman between 18 and 30 years old who had been exposed to COVID-19. The CDR3 region is CASSLLLAGGPFGQYF. In DNA, the CDR3 is TGTGCCAGCAGTTTACTTCTCGCGGGGGGGCCCTTTGGGCAGTATTTT.